The 17 T cell receptor beta chains listed next were all sequenced from one sample in a study of cytomegalovirus exposure and HLA in healthy donors. In the PCR, 60 Vbeta and 13 Jbeta primers were used. The assay was immunoSEQ multiplex PCR, and TCRdb's table has in-frame clones only and misses some. This table has about 180,000 clones, approximately 78% appearing once. What was sequenced was PBMCs. These receptor sequences come from a human donor in good health.

The chain recombines TRBV7-2 with TRBJ2-7; 10 positions agree with TRBD2. With 4 bases clipped from V and 1 base from J, the junction kept 7 bases outside the gene matches. This CDR3 has 16 residues. From germline, CDR1 is SGHTA and CDR2 FQGNSA. The CDR3 loop reads CASSWGVAGGSYEQYF. The CDR3 DNA follows: TGTGCCAGCAGCTGGGGCGTAGCGGGGGGTTCCTACGAGCAGTACTTC.

This clone was recorded a few times. The rearrangement links TRBV4-3 to TRBJ2-2; 9 bases are a match to TRBD1. With 8 bases clipped from V and 4 bases from J, the junction kept 5 bases outside the gene matches. CDR3 length: 14 residues. The germline V gene encodes CDR1 LGHNA and CDR2 YSLEER. The CDR3, as DNA: TGCGCCAGCGCCTTGACAGGGGGCACCGGGGAGCTGTTTTTT. This gives the protein CASALTGGTGELFF.

The chain is built from TRBV7-2 and TRBJ2-5; D is unclear. From germline, CDR1 is SGHTA and CDR2 FQGNSA. V was clipped by 3 bases and J by 5 bases, with 10 bases between them. There are 13 residues in the CDR3. Here the CDR3 reads CASSLGRWETQYF. DNA of the CDR3: TGTGCCAGCAGCTTGGGCAGGTGGGAGACCCAGTACTTC.

Written as DNA, the CDR3 is TGTGCCAGCAGTGCGCAGGGAGGCTCACCCCTCCACTTT. It translates to CASSAQGGSPLHF. This chain connects TRBV6-1 to TRBJ1-6; maybe TRBD1 (5 bases). V was shortened by 4 bases and J by 10 bases, with 11 bases between the two germline ends. Germline assignment: CDR1 MNHNS and CDR2 SASEGT. The CDR3 consists of 13 residues.

The rearrangement links TRBV11-3 to TRBJ2-7, with TRBD2 as a possible D gene (6 bases). V was shortened by 1 base and J by 7 bases, with 20 bases between the two germline ends. The CDR3 runs 16 residues. Germline CDR1 SGHNT, CDR2 YENEEA. The CDR3 loop is CASSLGGGGYLGEQYF. DNA for the CDR3: TGTGCCAGCAGCTTAGGGGGAGGAGGGTACTTGGGGGAGCAGTACTTC.

This clone turned up a few times. At the DNA level, this CDR3 is encoded by other sequences in the same sample as well. The chain combines TRBV7-3 with TRBJ2-3, with TRBD2 matching 8 bases. Germline assignment: CDR1 SGHTA and CDR2 FQGTGA. The junction had 2 bases not matched to a gene; V was cut back by 3 bases and J by 3 bases. This CDR3 contains 14 residues. CDR3 in DNA: TGTGCCAGCAGCTTGGCGGGGGGTACAGATACGCAGTATTTT. It specifies CASSLAGGTDTQYF.

A single count supports this clone. The J gene is TRBJ1-5, the V gene TRBV7-9; D perhaps matches TRBD1 (5 bases). Germline V gene sequence: CDR1 SEHNR, CDR2 FQNEAQ (reference sequence). Trimming cost V 2 bases and J 0 bases, with 17 bases left between them. CDR3 length: 18 residues. The CDR3 spells CASSLTPPTVLSNQPQHF. The CDR3 coding sequence is TGTGCCAGCAGCTTAACCCCTCCGACAGTCCTTAGCAATCAGCCCCAGCATTTT.

The chain recombines TRBV18 with TRBJ2-3; D is undetermined. The CDR3 is 14 amino acids. CDR1 KGHSH and CDR2 LQKENI come from the germline V gene. V lost 0 bases, J lost 5 bases, and 9 bases lay in between. In DNA, the CDR3 is TGTGCCAGCTCACCACCATCCGAACTAGATACGCAGTATTTT. Its protein product is CASSPPSELDTQYF.

The rearrangement uses TRBV19 and TRBJ1-1; tentatively, D is TRBD1 (5 bases). Trimming shortened V by 1 base and J by 2 bases, and 8 bases separated the two germline ends. Germline CDR1 and CDR2: LNHDA and SQIVND (reference sequence). The CDR3 loop spans 14 amino acids. The CDR3 bases are TGTGCCAGTAGTATAGGGACACCCAACACTGAAGCTTTCTTT. Translated: CASSIGTPNTEAFF. Using reference TRBV19 and TRBJ1-1 for the parts outside the CDR3, the full variable domain is DGGITQSPKYLFRKEGQNVTLSCEQNLNHDAMYWYRQDPGQGLRLIYYSQIVNDFQKGDIAEGYSVSREKKESFPLTVTSAQKNPTAFYLCASSIGTPNTEAFFGQGTRLTVV.

This rearrangement joins TRBV27 to TRBJ2-7, with 13 bases lining up with TRBD2. V shed 8 bases and J 3 bases; nucleotides not matched to a gene: 1. Germline V gene data show CDR1 as MNHEY and CDR2 as SMNVEV (reference sequence). The CDR3 has 13 amino acids. The CDR3 loop is CASRLAGGYEQYF. The CDR3 region has the DNA TGTGCCAGCCGACTAGCGGGGGGCTACGAGCAGTACTTC.

The gene calls are TRBV4-3 and TRBJ2-5; perhaps TRBD1 as D (6 bases). V was clipped by 1 base and J by 3 bases, with 12 bases between them. The germline gives CDR1 LGHNA, CDR2 YSLEER. The CDR3 consists of 15 residues. CDR3 protein: CASSQGLGQKETQYF. CDR3 nucleotide sequence: TGCGCCAGCAGCCAAGGGCTAGGACAGAAAGAGACCCAGTACTTC.

About this clone itself: Other DNA variants within this sample encode the same CDR3. V and J are TRBV11-2 and TRBJ2-7; 7 bases fit TRBD1. The CDR3 spans 13 residues. CDR1 is SGHAT and CDR2 is FQNNGV in the germline V gene. The V gene end was trimmed by 3 bases and the J gene end by 1 base; junction bases not matched to a gene: 0. CDR3 amino acids: CASSLGQSYEQYF. CDR3 DNA sequence: TGTGCCAGCAGCTTGGGACAGTCCTACGAGCAGTACTTC.

This clone has just a few counts. The gene calls are TRBV7-3 and TRBJ2-1, with D tentatively TRBD1 (7 bases). Between the trimmed V and J ends, which lost 5 bases and 10 bases, there was a span of 21 bases. Germline V gives CDR1 SGHTA, CDR2 FQGTGA. This CDR3 contains 15 residues. CDR3 region: CASSIDRERAGEQFF. The CDR3 nucleotides read TGTGCCAGCAGCATTGACAGGGAAAGGGCGGGAGAGCAGTTCTTC.

This sequence joins TRBV5-1 and TRBJ1-1; 7 bases are a match to TRBD1. Germline V gene sequence: CDR1 SGHRS, CDR2 YFSETQ. This CDR3 spans 15 amino acids. Trimming cost V 3 bases and J 1 base; bases outside gene matches: 6. The CDR3 sequence is CASSWTGTANTEAFF. The DNA for the CDR3 is TGCGCCAGCAGCTGGACCGGGACAGCGAACACTGAAGCTTTCTTT.

The chain combines TRBV7-6 with TRBJ2-7, with a tentative D call TRBD1 (6 bases). The V end was cut by 6 bases, the J end by 2 bases, with 17 bases between. The CDR3 has 15 residues. Germline V gene data show CDR1 as SGHVS and CDR2 as FNYEAQ. Here the CDR3 DNA reads TGTGCCAGCAGGGATTACCGGGACAAACCCTACGAGCAGTACTTC. It yields the protein CASRDYRDKPYEQYF.

The V and J genes are TRBV7-9 and TRBJ2-3; 8 positions match TRBD1. The CDR3 sequence is 16 residues long. V lost 5 bases, J lost 2 bases, and 9 bases stayed unmatched. CDR1 is SEHNR and CDR2 is FQNEAQ in the germline V gene (reference sequence). Written as DNA, the CDR3 is TGTGCCAGCAGCCCGTCGACAGGGGCCCCCACAGATACGCAGTATTTT. It specifies CASSPSTGAPTDTQYF.

The chain combines TRBV5-1 with TRBJ1-2; D remains unclear. This CDR3 is built from 14 residues. The V gene's germline CDR1 is SGHRS and CDR2 YFSETQ. Deletions cut 0 bases from V and 7 bases from J, with 13 bases between. CDR3 region: CASSLAIVGGGYTF. CDR3 in DNA: TGCGCCAGCAGCTTGGCCATTGTTGGCGGTGGCTACACCTTC.